The 10 T cell receptor beta chains below all came from one sample that was sequenced in a study of cytomegalovirus exposure and HLA in healthy donors (dated by TCRdb to about 2017). The library relied on the immunoSEQ multiplex PCR assay. For the multiplex PCR, a mixture combining 60 forward primers for TCR Vbeta segments and 13 reverse primers for TCR Jbeta segments was used. Drawn from immuneACCESS, this table holds only the in-frame rearrangements with V and J called that TCRdb kept. Clones are partly lost; checked studies trace under half to an unresolved V gene and leave the rest unexplained. The sample table contains approximately 300,000 clones; only one count was recorded for about 80% of them. Of the sample, about 0.3% is held by the ten largest clones. Source material: PBMCs. These TCRs come from a girl aged 2-9 years in good health and CMV-seronegative.

This chain uses TRBV5-8 with TRBJ2-1, with D possibly TRBD2 on 5 matching bases. Germline assignment: CDR1 SGHTS and CDR2 YDEGEE. The CDR3 covers 18 residues. Trimming pared 2 bases from V and 1 base from J, leaving 19 bases between. The CDR3 reads CASSFVGASLSSYNEQFF. CDR3 bases: TGTGCCAGCAGCTTCGTCGGAGCTAGCTTATCTTCCTACAATGAGCAGTTCTTC.

CDR3 region: CASSLVGSSYNEQFF. CDR3 sequence (DNA): TGTGCCAGCAGCTTGGTGGGGAGCTCCTACAATGAGCAGTTCTTC. V usage is TRBV7-9 and J usage is TRBJ2-1; D is possibly TRBD2 (5 bases). CDR1 SEHNR and CDR2 FQNEAQ come from the germline V gene (reference sequence). The CDR3 length is 15 residues. Trimming left V 3 bases short and J 0 bases short, with 9 bases between.

The rearrangement joins TRBV5-1 to TRBJ2-1; 7 positions match TRBD2. The J segment lost 9 bases and the V segment lost 0 bases, leaving 6 bases of the junction unmatched. Germline assignment: CDR1 SGHRS and CDR2 YFSETQ. The CDR3 is 14 amino acids. The CDR3 protein is CASSLGTSRGEQFF. The CDR3, as DNA: TGCGCCAGCAGCTTGGGGACTAGTAGGGGTGAGCAGTTCTTC.

This chain connects TRBV4-2 to TRBJ2-3; weak D call: TRBD2 (6 bases). The CDR3 has 16 amino acids. Germline V gene lookup returns CDR1 LGHNA and CDR2 YNFKEQ. Trimming took 4 bases from V and 0 from J, leaving 14 bases between them. The CDR3 DNA sequence: TGTGCCAGCAGCCGCTATTCCGGGACTAGCACAGATACGCAGTATTTT. It specifies CASSRYSGTSTDTQYF.

The V call is TRBV5-4, the J call TRBJ2-5; 8 bases match TRBD2. J was trimmed by 11 bases and V by 0 bases; bases with no gene match: 6. Germline V CDR1 and CDR2: SGHNT, YYREEE (reference sequence). This CDR3 has 13 amino acids. The CDR3 sequence: CASSLAGGELQYF. The CDR3 DNA reads TGTGCCAGCAGCTTGGCCGGGGGGGAACTTCAGTACTTC.

The J gene is TRBJ2-1, the V gene TRBV12-5; D possibly corresponds to TRBD1 (6 bases). V lost 6 bases to trimming and J lost 7 bases, with 22 bases between them. The CDR3 is 16 amino acids. In germline, CDR1 is LGHNT, CDR2 FRNRAP. The CDR3 DNA is TGTGCTAGTGGAGACCTAAATCAGGGGATAGATAATGAGCAGTTCTTC. Protein: CASGDLNQGIDNEQFF.

This clone showed up just a few times. The CDR3 DNA reads as TGCGCCAGCAGCTTGACCGGGACAGCGAACACCGGGGAGCTGTTTTTT. Translating it yields CASSLTGTANTGELFF. The J gene is TRBJ2-2, the V gene TRBV5-1; 7 bases match TRBD1. V shed 1 base and J 0 bases; nucleotides not matched to a gene: 3. The CDR3 has 16 amino acids. Germline CDR1 SGHRS, CDR2 YFSETQ.

The J gene is TRBJ1-5, the V gene TRBV4-1; TRBD1 matches 8 bases. V dropped 2 bases and J dropped 3; count of bases not matched to a gene: 3. The CDR3 consists of 15 residues. Germline assignment: CDR1 MGHRA and CDR2 YSYEKL. CDR3 coding DNA: TGCGCCAGCAGCCAACTACAGGGGGACAATCAGCCCCAGCATTTT. Protein sequence: CASSQLQGDNQPQHF.

This clone showed up just once. The genes are TRBV20-1 and TRBJ1-2; D uncertain. The V end lost 5 bases, the J end lost 5 bases, and 9 bases lay between the germline ends. The CDR3 is 11 amino acids. The V gene's germline CDR1 is DFQATT and CDR2 SNEGSKA (reference sequence). CDR3 DNA sequence: TGCAGTGCTCCAAACGGGTATGGCTACACCTTC. Encoded protein: CSAPNGYGYTF.

This clone was recorded only once. The chain employs TRBV6-1 and TRBJ1-5, with 9 bases aligning to TRBD1. The CDR3 consists of 15 residues. Unmatched junction bases numbered 10, after V lost 7 bases and J lost 6 bases. Germline V gives CDR1 MNHNS, CDR2 SASEGT. The chain's CDR3 is CASTMGQGDTQPQHF. The CDR3 region has the DNA TGTGCCAGCACTATGGGACAGGGAGATACTCAGCCCCAGCATTTT.